The clone carrying this T cell receptor (beta chain) was seen a handful of times. The PCR was carried out with 60 Vbeta primers and 13 Jbeta primers. Some clones are missing from TCRdb's copy, which holds only in-frame ones; the method was immunoSEQ multiplex PCR. This repertoire shows approximately 110,000 clones, approximately 70% found once; its top ten account for 3% to 4%. The sample is drawn from a study of cytomegalovirus exposure and HLA in healthy donors. CDR3 length equals 15 residues. V lost 3 bases to trimming and J lost 3 bases; unmatched junction nucleotides: 1. Germline V gene lookup returns CDR1 MNHEY and CDR2 SMNVEV (reference sequence).

The specimen sequenced was PBMCs. The chain is built from TRBV27 and TRBJ2-1; 11 bases are shared with TRBD2. The sequence was obtained from a man under 40 in good health and CMV-seropositive. The CDR3 loop is CASSLTSGDYNEQFF. In DNA, the CDR3 is TGTGCCAGCAGTTTGACTAGCGGGGACTACAATGAGCAGTTCTTC.